The present T cell receptor (beta chain) was sequenced within a study of naive CD8 T cells in extremely preterm neonates. A word on this clone: Its antigen is as yet unknown.

Samples were taken at extremely preterm deliveries at about 22-27 weeks of gestation. Whole-study findings and limits: Preterm CDR3s were shorter than older groups', with fewer N additions and less trimming.

The CDR3 contains 12 residues. Trimming cost V 4 bases and J 2 bases, with 6 bases left between them. Germline V gene data show CDR1 as LGHNA and CDR2 as YSLEER. The data were produced by immunoSEQ multiplex PCR, yet TCRdb's version contains in-frame clones alone and is incomplete. Of a few thousand clones in the sample, over 90% were seen once. The clonotype originates from a boy who was born preterm. The chain has TRBV4-3 and TRBJ2-7; D remains unclear. Material: naive CD8+ T cells from cord blood. CDR3 sequence: CASSLPTYEQYF. The CDR3 DNA follows: TGCGCCAGCAGCCTCCCGACCTACGAGCAGTACTTC.